This T cell receptor beta chain stems from a study of technical replicates of blood from a handful of donors. Some clones are missing from TCRdb's copy, which holds only in-frame ones; the method was immunoSEQ multiplex PCR. This table holds roughly 56,000 clones, over 90% found once. The sample taken for sequencing was PBMCs. The clonotype originates from a human donor in good health. Some clones in this sample may be carry-over from other donors' samples.

CDR3 sequence (DNA): TGTGCCAGCAGTCCCATGACGACTAGCGGGGGGCCCTACTACGAGCAGTACTTC. It specifies CASSPMTTSGGPYYEQYF. The V gene is TRBV27, the J gene TRBJ2-7, with 13 nucleotides matching TRBD2. The CDR3 is 18 residues long. J was trimmed by 3 bases and V by 5 bases; bases with no gene match: 13. Germline V CDR1 and CDR2: MNHEY, SMNVEV (reference sequence).